The 8 T cell receptor beta chains given below trace back to one sample, sequenced in a study of beta chain features in type 1 diabetes. Of the isolated RNA, all was reverse transcribed, and so the sequenced material was expressed TCRB transcripts. The assay was immunoSEQ multiplex PCR, and TCRdb's table has in-frame clones only and misses some. The table includes about 360,000 clones, over 9.5% detected once. These receptors' antigens are unknown. Regarding the study as a whole: For Type 1 diabetes patients, all four CD4+ subsets carried TCRB CDR3s that were moderately but significantly shorter.

The material sequenced was naive CD4+ T cells from blood. All receptors come from a woman in her late teens or twenties with type 1 diabetes.

The V gene is TRBV29-1, the J gene TRBJ1-1; possible D gene TRBD1, 6 bases. The ends were cut back, 4 bases at V and 2 bases at J, with 11 bases in the middle. Germline values: CDR1 SQVTM, CDR2 ANQGSEA. The CDR3 spans 13 residues. As DNA, the CDR3 is TGCAGCGTTGGCAGGGGCCTTAACACTGAAGCTTTCTTT. It yields the protein CSVGRGLNTEAFF.

The chain employs TRBV28 and TRBJ2-4; D is undetermined. Germline V gives CDR1 MDHEN, CDR2 SYDVKM. V lost 6 bases to trimming and J lost 9 bases, with 15 bases between them. The length of the CDR3 is 13 residues. The CDR3 DNA reads as TGTGCCAGCAGCCTAGTCCGATTGGGCATTCAGTACTTC. Amino acids: CASSLVRLGIQYF.

The genes are TRBV9 and TRBJ2-2; TRBD1 agrees at 7 bases. V was clipped by 5 bases and J by 6 bases; unmatched bases: 10. This CDR3 is 15 amino acids long. Looked up from germline, CDR1 is SGDLS and CDR2 is YYNGEE. CDR3 sequence (DNA): TGTGCCAGCAGTCTTCAGACAGGGTTTTCCGGGGAGCTGTTTTTT. It is translated as CASSLQTGFSGELFF.

The chain joins TRBV13 to TRBJ1-1; 10 nucleotides match TRBD1. V lost 0 bases and J lost 10; bases outside the gene matches: 14. Per germline, CDR1 PRHDT and CDR2 FYEKMQ (reference sequence). The CDR3 is made up of 17 amino acids. CDR3 region: CASSLGITLGTGVGAFF. The CDR3, as DNA: TGTGCCAGCAGCTTAGGGATTACCCTCGGGACAGGGGTGGGAGCTTTCTTT. The whole variable domain, remainder taken from reference TRBV13 and TRBJ1-1, is AAGVIQSPRHLIKEKRETATLKCYPIPRHDTVYWYQQGPGQDPQFLISFYEKMQSDKGSIPDRFSAQQFSDYHSELNMSSLELGDSALYFCASSLGITLGTGVGAFFGQGTRLTVV.

The chain couples TRBV11-2 to TRBJ2-1, with 9 bases that match TRBD2. There are 18 residues in the CDR3. CDR1 and CDR2 (germline): SGHAT, FQNNGV. V shed 5 bases, J shed 2 bases, and the junction held 13 bases outside the gene matches. Written as DNA, the CDR3 is TGTGCCAGCAGCGCAAGCTTACTAGCGGGCCTGGCCTACAATGAGCAGTTCTTC. Protein product: CASSASLLAGLAYNEQFF.

As DNA, the CDR3 is TGTGCCAGCACATTGGGTGGAGCGGGGTTCAATGAGCAGTTCTTC. Encoded protein: CASTLGGAGFNEQFF. The chain joins TRBV9 to TRBJ2-1; 7 bases are shared with TRBD2. This CDR3 spans 15 amino acids. Trimming at V came to 6 bases and at J to 6 bases, leaving 12 bases not matched to a gene. The germline V gene encodes CDR1 SGDLS and CDR2 YYNGEE.

The chain couples TRBV19 to TRBJ1-5; 8 bases map to TRBD1. The CDR3 extends over 14 amino acids. CDR1 LNHDA and CDR2 SQIVND come from the germline V gene (reference sequence). Trimming cost V 5 bases and J 5 bases; bases outside gene matches: 5. The CDR3 region is CASSADRDYQPQHF. In nucleotides, the CDR3 is TGTGCCAGTAGTGCGGACAGGGATTATCAGCCCCAGCATTTT.

The chain recombines TRBV28 with TRBJ2-3, with D tentatively TRBD2 (6 bases). This CDR3 is built from 12 residues. Germline V gene data show CDR1 as MDHEN and CDR2 as SYDVKM. V gave up 10 bases and J gave up 6 bases, with 14 bases separating them. Written as DNA, the CDR3 is TGTGCCATTGCGGGGCGTTTGGATACGCAGTATTTT. Its translation is CAIAGRLDTQYF.